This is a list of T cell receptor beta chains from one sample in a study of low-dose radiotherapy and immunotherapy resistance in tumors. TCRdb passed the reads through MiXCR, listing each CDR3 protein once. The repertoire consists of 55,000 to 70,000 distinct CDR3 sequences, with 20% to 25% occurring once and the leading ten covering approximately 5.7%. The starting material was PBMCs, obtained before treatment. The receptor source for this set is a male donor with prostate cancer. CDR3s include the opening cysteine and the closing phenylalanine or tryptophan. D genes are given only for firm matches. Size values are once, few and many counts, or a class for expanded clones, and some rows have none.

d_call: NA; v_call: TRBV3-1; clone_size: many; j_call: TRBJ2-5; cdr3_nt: TGTGCCAGCAGCCAAGATTGGCAAGAGACCCAGTACTTC; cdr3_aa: CASSQDWQETQYF
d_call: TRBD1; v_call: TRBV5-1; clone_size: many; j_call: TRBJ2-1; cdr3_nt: TGCGCCAGCAGCTTAAACAGGGGCGATGAGCAGTTCTTC; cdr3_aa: CASSLNRGDEQFF
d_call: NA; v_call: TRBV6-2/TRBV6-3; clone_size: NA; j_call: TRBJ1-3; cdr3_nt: TGTGCCAGCAGCCGAGAGACCAGACCCGATGGGAACACCATATATTTT; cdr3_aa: CASSRETRPDGNTIYF
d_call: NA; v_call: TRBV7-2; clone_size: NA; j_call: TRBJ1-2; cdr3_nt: TGTGCCAGCAGCTCCAGGGTGATGAGCTATGGCTACACCTTC; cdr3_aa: CASSSRVMSYGYTF
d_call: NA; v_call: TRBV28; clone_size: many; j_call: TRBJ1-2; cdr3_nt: TGTGCCAGCAGTCGGGAGATCCGAAAGGGCTACACCTTC; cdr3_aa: CASSREIRKGYTF
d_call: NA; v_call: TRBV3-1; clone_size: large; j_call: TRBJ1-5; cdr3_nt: TGCGCCAGCAGCCCCAACTGGGGGCATAATCAGCCCCAGCATTTT; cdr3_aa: CASSPNWGHNQPQHF
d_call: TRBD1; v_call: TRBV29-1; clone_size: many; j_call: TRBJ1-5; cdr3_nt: TGCAGCGCTGGGACAGGGGGAAATCAGCCCCAGCATTTT; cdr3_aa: CSAGTGGNQPQHF
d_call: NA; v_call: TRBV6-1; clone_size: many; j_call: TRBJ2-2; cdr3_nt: TGTGCCAGCAGTTCCCAGGGGACCGGGGAGCTGTTTTTT; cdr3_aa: CASSSQGTGELFF
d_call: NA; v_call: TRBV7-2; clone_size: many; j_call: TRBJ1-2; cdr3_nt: TGTGCCAGCAGCTTAGTGGGGTCGGTCCAAGGCTACACCTTC; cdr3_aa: CASSLVGSVQGYTF
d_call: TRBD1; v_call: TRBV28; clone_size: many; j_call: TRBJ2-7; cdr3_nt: TGTGCCAGCAGTTTGGCCGGGACAGGGGGCGAGCAGTACTTC; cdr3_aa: CASSLAGTGGEQYF
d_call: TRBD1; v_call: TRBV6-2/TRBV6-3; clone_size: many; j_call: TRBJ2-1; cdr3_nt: TGTGCCAGCAGTGCAGGGGGAAGGTCCTACAATGAGCAGTTCTTC; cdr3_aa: CASSAGGRSYNEQFF
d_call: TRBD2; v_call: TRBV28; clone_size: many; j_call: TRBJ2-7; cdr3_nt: TGTGCCAGCAGAAAGGCTACTAGCGGGTTTACCTACGAGCAGTACTTC; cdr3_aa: CASRKATSGFTYEQYF
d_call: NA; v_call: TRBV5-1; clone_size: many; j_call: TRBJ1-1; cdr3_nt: TGCGCCAGCAGCTTGGAATTGATAGGGGGTGACACTGAAGCTTTCTTT; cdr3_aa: CASSLELIGGDTEAFF
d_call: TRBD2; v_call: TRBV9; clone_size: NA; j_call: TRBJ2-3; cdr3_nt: TGTGCCAGCAGCGCGAGGGGACTAGCGGGGGGCTCGGATACGCAGTATTTT; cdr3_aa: CASSARGLAGGSDTQYF
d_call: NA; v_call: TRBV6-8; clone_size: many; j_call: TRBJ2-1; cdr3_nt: TGTGCCAGCAGTGTAGGCCGAGGGATCCAGAGCTCCTACAATGAGCAGTTCTTC; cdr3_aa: CASSVGRGIQSSYNEQFF
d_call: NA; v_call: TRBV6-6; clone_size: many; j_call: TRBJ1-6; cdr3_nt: TGTGCCAGCAGACAGGGTAATTCACCCCTCCACTTT; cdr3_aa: CASRQGNSPLHF
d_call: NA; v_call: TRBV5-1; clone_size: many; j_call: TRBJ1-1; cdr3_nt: TGCGCCAGCAGCTTGTCCTTGCAGGGTAACACTGAAGCTTTCTTT; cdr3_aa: CASSLSLQGNTEAFF
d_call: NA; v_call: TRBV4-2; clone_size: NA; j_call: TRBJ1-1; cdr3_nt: TGTGCCAGCAGCACCCGTACTTTGGGTTGCGTAAACACTGAAGCTTTCTTT; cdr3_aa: CASSTRTLGCVNTEAFF
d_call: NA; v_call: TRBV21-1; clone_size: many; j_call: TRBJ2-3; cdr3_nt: TGTGCCAGCAGCCCGAACCCCGGACTAGCCCGTAGCACAGATACGCAGTATTTT; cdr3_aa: CASSPNPGLARSTDTQYF
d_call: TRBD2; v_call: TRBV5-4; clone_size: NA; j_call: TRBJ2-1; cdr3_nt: TGTGCCAGCAGCGGGACCGGCGGGGGGGCCAGGTCCTACAATGAGCAGTTCTTC; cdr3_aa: CASSGTGGGARSYNEQFF
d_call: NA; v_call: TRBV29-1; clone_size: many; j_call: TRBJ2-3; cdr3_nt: TGCAGCGTTGACGGGGCGGGCACAGATACGCAGTATTTT; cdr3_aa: CSVDGAGTDTQYF
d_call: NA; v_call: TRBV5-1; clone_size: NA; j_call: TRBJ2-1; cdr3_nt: TGCGCCAGCAGTTACGGACAGAGCTCCTACAATGAGCAGTTCTTC; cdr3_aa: CASSYGQSSYNEQFF
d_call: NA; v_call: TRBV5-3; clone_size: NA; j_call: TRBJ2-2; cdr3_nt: TGTGCCAGCAGCTCCAGACAGCTATCGAACACCGGGGAGCTGTTTTTT; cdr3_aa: CASSSRQLSNTGELFF
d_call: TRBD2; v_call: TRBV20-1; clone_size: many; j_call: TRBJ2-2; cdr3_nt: TGCAGTGCTAAACCGGGACTAGCGGACACCGGGGAGCTGTTTTTT; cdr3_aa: CSAKPGLADTGELFF
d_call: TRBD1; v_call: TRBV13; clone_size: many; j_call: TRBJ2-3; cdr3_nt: TGTGCCAGCAGTACCGGGACAGGGTTCACAGATACGCAGTATTTT; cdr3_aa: CASSTGTGFTDTQYF
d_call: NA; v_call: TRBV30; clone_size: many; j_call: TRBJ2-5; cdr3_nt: TGTGCCTGGTCCACCGGGACAAAAGAGACCCAGTACTTC; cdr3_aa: CAWSTGTKETQYF
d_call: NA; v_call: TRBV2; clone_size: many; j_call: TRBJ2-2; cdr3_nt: TGTGCCAGCCGGGGCACGAACACCGGGGAGCTGTTTTTT; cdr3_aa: CASRGTNTGELFF
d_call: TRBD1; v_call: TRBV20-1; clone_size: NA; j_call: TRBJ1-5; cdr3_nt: TGCAGTGCTTCAACAGGGGCCAATCAGCCCCAGCATTTT; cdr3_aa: CSASTGANQPQHF
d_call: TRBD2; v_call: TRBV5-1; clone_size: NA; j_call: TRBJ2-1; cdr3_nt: TGCGCCAGCAGCTTTTATAGCGGGGGGGCAGGCAATGAGCAGTTCTTC; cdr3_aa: CASSFYSGGAGNEQFF
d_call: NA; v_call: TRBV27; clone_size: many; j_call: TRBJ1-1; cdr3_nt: TGTGCCAGCAGTCCATCGCAATTGAACACTGAAGCTTTCTTT; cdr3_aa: CASSPSQLNTEAFF
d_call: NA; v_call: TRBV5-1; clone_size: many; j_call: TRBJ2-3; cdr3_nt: TGCGCCAGCAGCCCGGCCACCCCCACAGATACGCAGTATTTT; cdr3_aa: CASSPATPTDTQYF
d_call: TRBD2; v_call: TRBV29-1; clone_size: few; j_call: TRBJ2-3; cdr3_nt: TGCAGCGTTGTTCTCCTAGCGGGAGGCACGCAGTATTTT; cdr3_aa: CSVVLLAGGTQYF
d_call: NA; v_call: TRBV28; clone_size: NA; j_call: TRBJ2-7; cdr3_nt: TGTGCCAGCACGCGGGGCGACGAGCAGTACTTC; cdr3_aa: CASTRGDEQYF
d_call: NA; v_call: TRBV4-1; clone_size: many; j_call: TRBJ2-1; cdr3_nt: TGCGCCAGCAGCCAAGTGACTTCGGATGAGCAGTTCTTC; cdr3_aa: CASSQVTSDEQFF
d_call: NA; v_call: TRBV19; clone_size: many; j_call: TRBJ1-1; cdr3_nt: TGTGCCAGTAACGAGAGGGGTCTTGAAGCTTTCTTT; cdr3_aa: CASNERGLEAFF
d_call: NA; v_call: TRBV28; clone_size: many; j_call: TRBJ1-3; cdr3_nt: TGTGCCAGCGGGGATGGAAACACCATATATTTT; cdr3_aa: CASGDGNTIYF
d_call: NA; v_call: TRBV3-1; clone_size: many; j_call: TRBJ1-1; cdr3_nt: TGTGCCAGCAGCCAAGTGGACGGGAACACTGAAGCTTTCTTT; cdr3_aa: CASSQVDGNTEAFF
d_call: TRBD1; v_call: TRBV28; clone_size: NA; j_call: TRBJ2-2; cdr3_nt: TGTGCCAGCAGTTTTGGGACAGGGGGCACCGGGGAGCTGTTTTTT; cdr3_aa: CASSFGTGGTGELFF
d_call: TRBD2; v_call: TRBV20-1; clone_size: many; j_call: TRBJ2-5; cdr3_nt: TGCAGTGCTAGGGGGGGGGGGGAGACCCAGTACTTC; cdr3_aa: CSARGGGETQYF
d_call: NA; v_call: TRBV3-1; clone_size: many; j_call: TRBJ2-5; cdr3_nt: TGTGCCAGCAGCCATTCCGGGCCCTTCTACTTC; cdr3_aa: CASSHSGPFYF
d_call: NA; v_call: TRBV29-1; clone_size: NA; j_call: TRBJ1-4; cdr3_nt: TGCAGCGTTGTAAGAGGGGTGGAGGAAAAACTGTTTTTT; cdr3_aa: CSVVRGVEEKLFF
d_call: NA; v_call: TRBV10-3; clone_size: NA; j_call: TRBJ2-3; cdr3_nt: TGTGCCAGCCGGGAGCGGACTTCTAGCACAGATACGCAGTATTTT; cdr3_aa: CASRERTSSTDTQYF
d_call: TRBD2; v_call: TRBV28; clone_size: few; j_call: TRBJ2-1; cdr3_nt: TGTGCCAGCACCCCGGGAGGGAGGGATGAGCAGTTCTTC; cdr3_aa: CASTPGGRDEQFF
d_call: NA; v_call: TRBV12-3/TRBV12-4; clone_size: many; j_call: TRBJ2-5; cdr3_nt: TGTGCCAGCAGTTTAGCGACAGGTCTACAAGAGACCCAGTACTTC; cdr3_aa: CASSLATGLQETQYF
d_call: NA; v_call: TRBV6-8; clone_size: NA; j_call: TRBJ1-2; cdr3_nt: TGTGCCAGCAGGAAGATAACCGGGAACTATGGCTACACCTTC; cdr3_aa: CASRKITGNYGYTF